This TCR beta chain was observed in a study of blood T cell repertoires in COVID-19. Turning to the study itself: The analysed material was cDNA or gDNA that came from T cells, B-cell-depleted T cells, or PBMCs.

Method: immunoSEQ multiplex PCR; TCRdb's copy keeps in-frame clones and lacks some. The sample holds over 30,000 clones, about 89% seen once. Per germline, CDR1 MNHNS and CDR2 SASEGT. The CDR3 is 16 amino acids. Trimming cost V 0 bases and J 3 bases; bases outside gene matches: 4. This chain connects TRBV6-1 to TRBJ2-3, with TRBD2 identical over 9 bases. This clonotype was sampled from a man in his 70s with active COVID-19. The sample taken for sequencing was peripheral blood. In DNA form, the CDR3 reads TGTGCCAGCAGTGAAGCGGAAGCGGGAGGAACAGATACGCAGTATTTT. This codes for CASSEAEAGGTDTQYF.